A selection of T cell receptor beta chains follows, all from one sample in a study of blood T cell repertoires in COVID-19. Measured with immunoSEQ multiplex PCR; TCRdb has only the in-frame clones, and not every one. Of 250,000 or so clones listed, roughly 85% were seen once; the top ten hold around 3%. The sequenced sample was peripheral blood. These receptors came from a woman aged 30 to 39 with active or convalescent COVID-19. Both conserved end residues are part of each CDR3. The order of the fields is CDR3 protein, V gene, clone size, J gene, CDR3 length. Clone size is shown for a subset of rows, as once, few, many or a class of expanded clone.

CASSVGQHNYGYTF TRBV10-2 - TRBJ1-2 14
CASSPRREQYF TRBV18 - TRBJ2-7 11
CATSDSGGFQETQYF TRBV24-1 - TRBJ2-5 15
CATSRDSGRGWPQHF TRBV15 - TRBJ1-5 15
CASRTKTVASPLHF TRBV9 - TRBJ1-6 14
CASSLPPQGIYEQYF TRBV7-8 once TRBJ2-7 15
CASSQDRHNEQFF TRBV3-1/TRBV3-2 - TRBJ2-1 13
CSVVHTEAFF TRBV20-1 - TRBJ1-1 10
CASSQERETGELFF TRBV4-2 - TRBJ2-2 14
CASSRDAGGSYGYTF TRBV19 few TRBJ1-2 15
CASSYSGTGKYEQYF TRBV6-5 few TRBJ2-7 15
CATSDWRTGETQYF TRBV24-1 - TRBJ2-5 14
CASSPTGANTEAFF TRBV11-3 - TRBJ1-1 14
CASSLDRGSYSYEQYF TRBV4-1 - TRBJ2-7 16
CASSAYDTGPNTEAFF TRBV9 once TRBJ1-1 16
CASRSEVGYTF TRBV19 - TRBJ1-2 11
CASSSHRVMRKTQYF TRBV28 - TRBJ2-5 15
CASSLGTGDSPLHF TRBV3-1/TRBV3-2 - TRBJ1-6 14
CASSLVPRGSPLHF TRBV5-5 - TRBJ1-6 14
CASSFLVSSYNEQFF TRBV5-4 - TRBJ2-1 15
CASSPLSGGTDTQYF TRBV7-2 - TRBJ2-3 15
CASSLAGGRYNEQFF TRBV7-9 - TRBJ2-1 15
CASSRAQGDPGNTIYF TRBV4-1 - TRBJ1-3 16
CASSFPGQFSPLHF TRBV25-1 - TRBJ1-6 14
CASSRGSEEKLFF TRBV10-1 - TRBJ1-4 13
CASSLRGDTEAFF TRBV27 - TRBJ1-1 13